Below, 4 T cell receptor beta chains from the same sample are listed, as sequenced in a study of shared T cell receptors in the human thymus. TCRdb's table, derived via immunoSEQ multiplex PCR, lists solely in-frame clones and lacks some. The sample holds over 650,000 clones, 87% seen once. These data were likewise used in another study, on human thymus T cells.

Sequencing was performed on thymocytes. These receptors were collected from a boy in the first two years of life with a congenital heart defect.

The J gene is TRBJ1-1, the V gene TRBV15, with D possibly being TRBD1 (5 bases). Germline V gene lookup returns CDR1 LNHNV and CDR2 YYDKDF (reference sequence). The CDR3 totals 17 residues. V gave up 0 bases and J gave up 1 base, with 15 bases separating them. The CDR3 nucleotides are TGTGCCACCAGCAGAGATCGGTGGGGACTCTCGAACACTGAAGCTTTCTTT. This translates into CATSRDRWGLSNTEAFF.

The genes are TRBV12-5 and TRBJ2-7; TRBD2 matches 11 bases. This CDR3 spans 13 amino acids. Germline trimming cut 6 bases from V and 6 bases from J; bases unmatched to any gene: 4. The germline gives CDR1 LGHNT, CDR2 FRNRAP. CDR3 DNA sequence: TGTGCTAGTGGGTTAGGGACTAGCGGCGAGCAGTACTTC. Its translation: CASGLGTSGEQYF.

The chain uses TRBV18 and TRBJ2-1; TRBD2 aligns across 9 bases. Germline V lookup: CDR1 KGHSH, CDR2 LQKENI. This CDR3 has 16 residues. Unmatched junction bases numbered 10, after V lost 3 bases and J lost 7 bases. In nucleotides, the CDR3 is TGTGCCAGCTCACCTCTTCGGCGGGAGGGCCTAAATGAGCAGTTCTTC. Its translation is CASSPLRREGLNEQFF.

The sample holds one count of this clone. The chain links TRBV5-1 to TRBJ2-5; no definite D call. Germline CDR1 and CDR2: SGHRS and YFSETQ. V was pared by 0 bases and J by 5 bases, with 8 bases between. The CDR3 is 13 amino acids. CDR3 DNA: TGCGCCAGCAGCTTGGTACCTGGCGAGACCCAGTACTTC. Translation gives CASSLVPGETQYF.